Presented here are 12 T cell receptor beta chains from one specimen sequenced in a study of CD8 T cells in ankylosing spondylitis. TCRdb independently ran MiXCR on the 5' RACE reads; one entry per CDR3 protein. The profile shows hundreds of thousands of distinct CDR3 sequences, approximately 8.4% of them singletons. Sequencing input: blood, either unsorted or a sorted T cell fraction (not recorded which). These receptors all stem from a female donor with ankylosing spondylitis or in good health (not recorded which).

This clonotype was picked up one time. The V gene is TRBV28, the J gene TRBJ1-1, with unresolved D. Germline V CDR1 and CDR2: MDHEN, SYDVKM. The V end was cut by 4 bases, the J end by 6 bases, with 18 bases between. This CDR3 is 15 amino acids long. CDR3 amino acids: CASSSPCGGEAEAFF. The CDR3 region has the DNA TGTGCCAGCAGTTCTCCCTGCGGCGGGGAAGCTGAAGCTTTCTTT.

In its sample, this clonotype was seen many times. This chain links TRBV18 with TRBJ2-1; a weak D match, TRBD1 (6 bases). The V gene lost 6 bases and the J gene lost 2 bases, with 23 bases spanning the gap. The CDR3 extends over 18 amino acids. CDR1 and CDR2 from the germline V gene are KGHSH and LQKENI. In nucleotides, the CDR3 is TGTGCCAGCTCCCCCGAGAACGGGGACATCCTTCCCTACAATGAGCAGTTCTTC. It specifies CASSPENGDILPYNEQFF.

This clonotype came up many times. The chain combines TRBV12-3 or TRBV12-4 with TRBJ2-7, with D unresolved. The CDR3 is 12 residues long. Trimming left V 4 bases short and J 4 bases short, with 8 bases between. For the CDR3, the DNA is TGTGCCAGCAGTTCCACTCGGTACGAGCAGTACTTC. Translated, it gives CASSSTRYEQYF.

This clonotype was recorded at least ten times. The CDR3 sequence: CASSLQGNTGELFF. The CDR3 bases are TGTGCCAGCAGTTTGCAGGGGAACACCGGGGAGCTGTTTTTT. V is TRBV27 and J is TRBJ2-2, with D perhaps TRBD1 (5 bases). Germline CDR1 is MNHEY and CDR2 is SMNVEV (reference sequence). There are 14 residues in the CDR3. Trimming removed 3 bases at V and 1 base at J, with 6 bases between.

This clonotype was counted ten times or more. The CDR3 bases are TGCAGCGTGGTCGACAAGAACACCGGGGAGCTGTTTTTT. Residues: CSVVDKNTGELFF. The chain couples TRBV29-1 to TRBJ2-2; unclear D gene. V lost 6 bases and J lost 1, with 9 bases in between. The germline CDR1 and CDR2 sequences are SQVTM and ANQGSEA. The CDR3 is 13 amino acids.

This clonotype was observed many times. This rearrangement joins TRBV3-1 to TRBJ2-7, with TRBD2 as a possible D gene (5 bases). The CDR3 is 15 residues long. Trimming shortened V by 0 bases and J by 7 bases, and 16 bases separated the two germline ends. Looked up from germline, CDR1 is LGHDT and CDR2 is YNNKEL (reference sequence). Here the CDR3 reads CASSQDEFVTGEQYF. CDR3 in DNA: TGTGCCAGCAGCCAAGACGAATTCGTCACGGGGGAGCAGTACTTC.

This clonotype has at least ten counts. The V and J genes are TRBV20-1 and TRBJ2-7; D is perhaps TRBD2 (6 bases). The CDR3 is made up of 13 amino acids. Germline lookup yields CDR1 DFQATT and CDR2 SNEGSKA (reference sequence). V lost 0 bases and J 7 bases, leaving 13 bases between the germline ends. The DNA of the CDR3 is TGCAGTGCTAGAGATCAAGGGACTCCGGAGCAGTACTTC. Translation: CSARDQGTPEQYF.

The table lists this clonotype with many counts. The chain combines TRBV12-3 or TRBV12-4 with TRBJ1-1; TRBD1 matches at 9 bases. The J segment lost 5 bases and the V segment lost 8 bases, leaving 9 bases of the junction unmatched. The CDR3 has 14 residues. CDR3 DNA: TGTGCCAGCGCACCGGACAGGGGAATAACTGAAGCTTTCTTT. Its translation is CASAPDRGITEAFF.

This clonotype was observed a handful of times. The chain combines TRBV7-9 with TRBJ2-5, with TRBD2 identical over 9 bases. Germline V lookup: CDR1 SEHNR, CDR2 FQNEAQ (reference sequence). The CDR3 runs 16 residues. V lost 7 bases to trimming and J lost 1 base; unmatched junction nucleotides: 10. The CDR3 DNA sequence: TGTGCCAGCACCCACTTAGCGGGAGCGGTCCAAGAGACCCAGTACTTC. This codes for CASTHLAGAVQETQYF.

This clonotype showed up many times. This sequence joins TRBV5-1 and TRBJ2-3; 14 nucleotides match TRBD2. Germline lookup yields CDR1 SGHRS and CDR2 YFSETQ. This CDR3 region has 16 residues. V was pared by 7 bases and J by 4 bases, with 8 bases of the junction left unmatched. The CDR3 DNA sequence: TGCGCCAGCGGGATGACTAGCGGGAGGGCCTCAGATACGCAGTATTTT. It encodes CASGMTSGRASDTQYF.

The chain's CDR3 is CASALGQNLEAFF. The CDR3 region has the DNA TGTGCCAGCGCTTTGGGACAGAACCTTGAAGCTTTCTTT. The rearrangement uses TRBV12-1 and TRBJ1-1; the table's D call of TRBD1 was not tested on the DNA. TRBV12-1 is reported as a pseudogene. The CDR3 extends over 13 amino acids.

The V call is TRBV20-1, the J call TRBJ2-7; 7 positions agree with TRBD2. V dropped 8 bases and J dropped 0; count of bases not matched to a gene: 7. The CDR3 consists of 13 residues. CDR1 and CDR2 from the germline V gene are DFQATT and SNEGSKA (reference sequence). CDR3 DNA sequence: TGCAGTTCAACGGGCGGGAGCTCCTACGAGCAGTACTTC. Residues: CSSTGGSSYEQYF.